The source of this T cell receptor (beta chain) is a study of cytomegalovirus exposure and HLA in healthy donors. Findings of the study overall: One later analysis, an examination of the approximately 130 validation repertoires, found that first-cohort TCR clusters tended to co-occur in them. Researchers catalogued over 150 TCR beta chains as cytomegalovirus-associated.

On this clone itself: Its antigen is unidentified.

Profiled with immunoSEQ multiplex PCR; TCRdb holds only in-frame clones, not every one. Among about 360,000 clones listed, 80% to 90% were seen once. Sequenced sample: PBMCs. The origin of this receptor is a young woman in good health and CMV-seronegative.

CDR3 protein: CASRARTELRNTIYF. Written as DNA, the CDR3 is TGCGCCAGCAGGGCCCGGACAGAGCTTCGAAACACCATATATTTT. V and J are TRBV10-1 and TRBJ1-3; possible D gene TRBD1, 6 bases. Trimming left V 6 bases short and J 5 bases short, with 17 bases between. The CDR3 is made up of 15 amino acids. CDR1 WNHNN and CDR2 SYGVQD come from the germline V gene (reference sequence).